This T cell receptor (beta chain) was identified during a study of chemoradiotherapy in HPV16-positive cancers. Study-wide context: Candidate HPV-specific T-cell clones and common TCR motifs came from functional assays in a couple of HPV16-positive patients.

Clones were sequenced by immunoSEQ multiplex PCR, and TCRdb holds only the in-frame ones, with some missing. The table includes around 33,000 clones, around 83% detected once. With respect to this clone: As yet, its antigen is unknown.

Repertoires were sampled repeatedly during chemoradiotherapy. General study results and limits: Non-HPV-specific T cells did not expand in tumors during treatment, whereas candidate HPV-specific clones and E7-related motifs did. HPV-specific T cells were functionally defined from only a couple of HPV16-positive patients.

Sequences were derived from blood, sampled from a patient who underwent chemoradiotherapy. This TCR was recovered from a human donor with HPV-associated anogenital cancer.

CDR3 DNA sequence: TGTGCCAGCAGTTACTCCCAGGGGTCAAATCAGCCCCAGCATTTT. It encodes CASSYSQGSNQPQHF. The V gene is TRBV6-5, the J gene TRBJ1-5, with a tentative D call TRBD1 (6 bases). Trimming removed 0 bases at V and 4 bases at J, with 10 bases between. The CDR3 is 15 residues long. CDR1 MNHEY and CDR2 SVGAGI come from the germline V gene.